This TCR beta chain originates from a study of radiation and T cells in renal cell carcinoma (dated by TCRdb to 2020 to 2021). With regard to the full study: The samples were drawn from a clinical trial, where primary renal cell carcinomas were treated with 15 Gy of stereotactic body radiation therapy and then removed by nephrectomy 4 weeks afterward. A total of approximately 4 million unique CDR3 nucleotide sequences, encoding around 2.7 million unique CDR3 amino acid sequences, were found across all 50 or so samples. In total, some 52 samples underwent TCR beta sequencing: approximately 26 tumors plus 27 peripheral blood samples.

The immunoSEQ kit was used, according to the manufacturer's recommendations, to generate TCR beta libraries from genomic DNA. To prepare libraries, a first multiplex PCR with proprietary primers was run, followed by a second PCR that added unique barcodes, and a bead cleanup was done after each round. Each sample batch included a kit-provided positive control reaction and a negative control reaction. The final libraries were assessed on an Agilent 4200 TapeStation D1000 ScreenTape, pooled by volume, and quantified by qPCR. Sequencing was performed on an Illumina NextSeq500 with a MidOutput 150-cycle cartridge, and 156 Read1 and 15 Index1 cycles were run with kit custom primers. The pooled library was loaded at roughly 1 pM with a roughly 20% PhiX control spike-in. As for the authors' bioinformatics: Vendor-processed data were analyzed in R, with a clonotype defined as all T cells sharing the same CDR3 nucleotide sequence. In the clone abundance analyses, frequencies were normalized to the 10,000 most abundant clones in each sample. Public T cell clones, averaging fewer than five per sample, were removed before analysis. A difference in abundance of at least 32-fold between compartments was used to define tumor-enriched and baseline blood-enriched clonotypes. A beta-binomial differential abundance model was used to identify clonotypes that expanded or contracted between blood time points. Tumor-blood repertoire similarity was measured with the Baroni-Urbani and Buser coefficient, and group comparisons used two-tailed Wilcoxon tests in R. TCRdb carries this immuneACCESS record with in-frame sequences only. Its versions omit some clonotypes, under half of them owing to an unresolved V gene in the studies checked, with the rest unexplained. V and J calls and clone size are those listed in that table; D and trimming were worked out from the DNA. Recorded for this sample are about 160,000 clones; 88% of them occurred a single time. The ten biggest clones cover 4.1% of the sample.

A word on this clone: The antigen it binds to is not known. There are no base qualities to consult, and no much larger clone falls within one base.

This specimen's time point label, interpreted: baseline pretreatment blood. This specimen's treatment or condition label, per the study, means: 15 Gy SBRT to primary tumor, nephrectomy 4 weeks later. To track tumor-enriched clonotypes, serial peripheral blood was sampled from radiation-treated patients at baseline and at 2 weeks and 4 weeks after SBRT. Every patient's renal cell carcinoma showed clear cell pathology. Genomic DNA for TCR sequencing was prepared using the QIAamp DNA Blood Mini Kit (Qiagen). The analyses included just those samples that passed every quality control check. General study outcomes and caveats: Because no pretreatment tumor biopsies were available, whether clonotypes were present in the tumor at baseline could not be determined. Changes in the blood repertoire were not tracked past 4 weeks after treatment. An increase in top tumor clonotypes in blood was observed from baseline to 2 weeks post-radiation, followed by contraction by 4 weeks, which was taken to suggest transient expansion of tumor-resident clones. Because the trial had a single-armed design, the trial could not examine how radiation dose or scheduling affected the TCR repertoire.

This TCR was sampled from a woman aged 70 to 79 with renal cell carcinoma. The sequenced sample was blood, obtained from a patient whose treatment included radiotherapy and nephrectomy.

This receptor carries the CDR3 CASSQDGRAYEQYF. The nucleotide sequence reads TGCGCCAGCAGCCAAGATGGTAGGGCCTACGAGCAGTACTTC. The V and J genes are TRBV4-3 and TRBJ2-5, with an unclear D gene assignment. The DNA end is a closer match to TRBJ2-7, so the J assignment may be wrong. Reading from cysteine to phenylalanine, the CDR3 counts 14 amino acids. CDR3 DNA is the only sequence kept; it has 42 bases, read in frame from the first base. As encoded in the germline V gene, CDR1 is LGHNA while CDR2 is YSLEER.